This T cell receptor beta chain was obtained from a study of vaccination and CD4 T cells after COVID-19. Study as a whole: Post-vaccine specimens were obtained a median roughly 70 days after dose two (range 14 to 241). The peptides that stimulated the cells were overlapping spike peptides from SARS-CoV-2, HCoV-NL63, HCoV-OC43 and HCoV-229E.

The Oncomine TCR Beta short-read assay was applied to DNA of cultured CD4+ T cells. The authors extracted genomic DNA from cultured CD4+ T cells. TCRdb re-called the PCR reads with MiXCR, one entry per CDR3 protein. The table shows several thousand distinct CDR3 sequences, with around two fifths occurring only once. Note on this clonotype: Antigen unknown.

The CDR3 runs to 15 residues. Regarding treatment: roughly ten-day PBMC culture with coronavirus spike peptide pools or control peptides (ViraFEST assay). The unexposed donor gave CD4+ T cells before the COVID-19 pandemic (2011-2018). With SARS-CoV-2 S/N and four cold-coronavirus spikes, unexposed-donor CD4+ T cells were probed, cells permitting. This TCR came from a human donor in good health. The specimen sequenced was CD4+ T cells from blood, cultured in vitro. The chain employs TRBV21-1 and TRBJ2-2; the table gives TRBD2 as D, unverified against the DNA. TRBV21-1 is a listed pseudogene. For the CDR3, the DNA is TGTGCCAGCAGGAGGGTAGGTAAAGACGGCGGGGAGCTGTTTTTT. This codes for CASRRVGKDGGELFF.